Each of the 23 T cell receptor beta chains below was sequenced from the same sample in a study of blood T cell repertoires in COVID-19. Measured with immunoSEQ multiplex PCR; TCRdb has only the in-frame clones, and not every one. The sample lists approximately 110,000 clones; around nine tenths were seen once. Material: peripheral blood. The source of these receptors is a man over 45 with COVID-19, enrolled during active disease.

The chain carries TRBV7-9 and TRBJ1-1; 8 nucleotides line up with TRBD1. CDR1 SEHNR and CDR2 FQNEAQ come from the germline V gene (reference sequence). After removal of 4 bases from V and 1 base from J, the junction contained 2 bases not matched to a gene. The CDR3 loop spans 14 amino acids. The DNA for the CDR3 is TGTGCCAGCAGCTGGGGGACAGGGAACACTGAAGCTTTCTTT. Amino acid sequence: CASSWGTGNTEAFF.

CDR3 sequence (DNA): TGCAGTGCTAGTTCAGGGATTGGCTATGGCTACACCTTC. Its protein is CSASSGIGYGYTF. This chain joins TRBV20-1 and TRBJ1-2, with D possibly TRBD1 on 5 matching bases. Germline CDR1 reads DFQATT; CDR2 reads SNEGSKA (reference sequence). V lost 3 bases and J 4 bases, leaving 12 bases between the germline ends. The CDR3 is 13 residues long.

The gene calls are TRBV3-1 (or the pseudogene TRBV3-2) and TRBJ2-5, with D unclear. Germline CDR1 is LGHDT and CDR2 is YNNKEL (reference sequence). Between the trimmed V and J ends, which lost 3 bases and 0 bases, there was a span of 8 bases. The CDR3 sequence is 14 residues long. The chain's CDR3 is CASSHNSYQETQYF. The CDR3 DNA reads TGTGCCAGCAGCCACAACTCGTACCAAGAGACCCAGTACTTC.

The V call is TRBV5-6, the J call TRBJ1-6, with TRBD1 matching over 9 bases. V gave up 4 bases and J gave up 7 bases; unmatched junction bases: 3. In germline, CDR1 is SGHDT, CDR2 YYEEEE. The CDR3 is 14 residues long. CDR3 in DNA: TGTGCCAGCAGCGGACAGGGGCTGAATTCACCCCTCCACTTT. Protein product: CASSGQGLNSPLHF.

V is TRBV5-4 and J is TRBJ2-5, with 8 bases matching TRBD2. Germline V gene data show CDR1 as SGHNT and CDR2 as YYREEE (reference sequence). The CDR3 covers 16 residues. After removal of 1 base from V and 1 base from J, the junction contained 6 bases not matched to a gene. Here the CDR3 DNA reads TGTGCCAGCAGCTTGAACCCCACTAGCGGCCAAGAGACCCAGTACTTC. Encoded protein: CASSLNPTSGQETQYF.

The chain joins TRBV2 to TRBJ1-5; TRBD1 matches 8 bases. This CDR3 is 14 amino acids long. Trimming at V came to 7 bases and at J to 7 bases, leaving 9 bases not matched to a gene. The germline V gene encodes CDR1 SNHLY and CDR2 FYNNEI. The CDR3 sequence is CASKGPGGLQPQHF. Here the CDR3 DNA reads TGTGCCAGCAAAGGGCCAGGGGGCCTACAGCCCCAGCATTTT. The variable domain in full, with the rest retrieved from reference TRBV2 and TRBJ1-5, is EPEVTQTPSHQVTQMGQEVILRCVPISNHLYFYWYRQILGQKVEFLVSFYNNEISEKSEIFDDQFSVERPDGSNFTLKIRSTKLEDSAMYFCASKGPGGLQPQHFGDGTRLSIL.

The chain uses TRBV29-1 and TRBJ1-2, with D maybe TRBD1 (6 bases). The CDR3 covers 12 residues. V was clipped by 6 bases and J by 0 bases, with 8 bases between them. Germline-derived CDR1 and CDR2 are SQVTM and ANQGSEA. The CDR3 sequence is CSVGTSNYGYTF. The CDR3 coding sequence is TGCAGCGTGGGGACATCTAACTATGGCTACACCTTC.

The chain has TRBV29-1 and TRBJ1-1; the match to TRBD1 covers 8 bases. There are 14 residues in the CDR3. J gave up 1 base and V 5 bases, and 6 bases lay outside the gene matches. CDR1 SQVTM and CDR2 ANQGSEA come from the germline V gene. The CDR3 spells CSVYIQGGNTEAFF. For the CDR3, the DNA is TGCAGCGTTTATATACAGGGGGGGAACACTGAAGCTTTCTTT.

The J gene is TRBJ1-5, the V gene TRBV28; possibly TRBD1 for D (6 bases). Trimming took off 1 base at V and 6 bases at J, with 10 bases between the two ends. The CDR3 sequence is 14 residues long. Germline assignment: CDR1 MDHEN and CDR2 SYDVKM. The CDR3 DNA reads TGTGCCAGCAGTTTATCAGGGGAGATTCAGCCCCAGCATTTT. Translation gives CASSLSGEIQPQHF.

This clone was seen a handful of times. V gene TRBV6-5 combines with J gene TRBJ2-1; 11 bases agree with TRBD2. Germline CDR1 and CDR2: MNHEY and SVGAGI. J was trimmed by 4 bases and V by 7 bases; bases with no gene match: 6. The CDR3 has 15 amino acids. The DNA of the CDR3 is TGTGCCAGCACTCGGACTAGCGGGTTTTACAATGAGCAGTTCTTC. This sequence encodes CASTRTSGFYNEQFF.

V gene TRBV5-1 combines with J gene TRBJ2-3; 8 nucleotides align to TRBD1. With 3 bases clipped from V and 5 bases from J, the junction kept 8 bases outside the gene matches. The CDR3 has 15 residues. The germline CDR1 and CDR2 sequences are SGHRS and YFSETQ. CDR3 DNA: TGCGCCAGCAGCTCACGGACAGGGTTGGTAGATACGCAGTATTTT. Its protein product is CASSSRTGLVDTQYF.

The chain has TRBV18 and TRBJ2-7; D is possibly TRBD1 (6 bases). CDR1 KGHSH and CDR2 LQKENI come from the germline V gene. Trimming pared 2 bases from V and 4 bases from J, leaving 18 bases between. This CDR3 contains 16 residues. CDR3 loop: CASSPDRSLLGYEQYF. In DNA, the CDR3 is TGTGCCAGCTCACCAGACAGGTCTCTATTGGGTTACGAGCAGTACTTC.

This chain uses TRBV3-1 (or the pseudogene TRBV3-2) with TRBJ2-1, with 12 bases aligning to TRBD1. The germline gives CDR1 LGHDT, CDR2 YNNKEL (reference sequence). This CDR3 spans 16 amino acids. V lost 1 base, J lost 5 bases, and 3 bases stayed unmatched. CDR3 amino acids: CASSQVGQGAHNEQFF. The CDR3 DNA reads TGTGCCAGCAGCCAAGTGGGACAGGGGGCCCACAATGAGCAGTTCTTC.

The chain carries TRBV9 and TRBJ1-1; D remains unclear. The CDR3 is made up of 13 amino acids. The germline CDR1 and CDR2 sequences are SGDLS and YYNGEE. The ends were cut back, 1 base at V and 2 bases at J, with 6 bases in the middle. The CDR3 sequence is CASSVKPNTEAFF. For the CDR3, the DNA is TGTGCCAGCAGCGTAAAGCCCAACACTGAAGCTTTCTTT. Full variable domain (remainder filled in from reference TRBV9 and TRBJ1-1): DSGVTQTPKHLITATGQRVTLRCSPRSGDLSVYWYQQSLDQGLQFLIQYYNGEERAKGNILERFSAQQFPDLHSELNLSSLELGDSALYFCASSVKPNTEAFFGQGTRLTVV.

This chain uses TRBV4-1 with TRBJ1-1, with D perhaps TRBD1 (5 bases). The CDR3 loop spans 15 amino acids. The V and J ends lost 2 bases and 4 bases respectively, with 14 bases between them. Germline CDR1 and CDR2: MGHRA and YSYEKL. This chain's CDR3 is CASSQPDSLGTEAFF. CDR3 nucleotides: TGCGCCAGCAGCCAACCCGACAGTTTGGGCACTGAAGCTTTCTTT.

This clone was seen just once. The chain couples TRBV6-6 to TRBJ2-2; D is unclear. Germline V gene sequence: CDR1 MNHNY, CDR2 SVGAGI (reference sequence). CDR3 length: 14 residues. The V and J ends lost 0 bases and 5 bases respectively, with 7 bases between them. Written as DNA, the CDR3 is TGTGCCAGCAGTTACTCCGGTTCTACCGGGGAGCTGTTTTTT. It encodes CASSYSGSTGELFF.

This chain connects TRBV10-2 to TRBJ2-7; the match to TRBD2 covers 10 bases. Per germline, CDR1 WSHSY and CDR2 SAAADI. Unmatched junction bases numbered 16, after V lost 1 base and J lost 7 bases. The CDR3 runs 18 residues. CDR3 residues: CASSELPSGSPPYGEQYV. The CDR3 DNA follows: TGCGCCAGCAGTGAGTTGCCTAGCGGGAGTCCCCCGTACGGGGAGCAGTACGTC.

This clone was detected a few times. The CDR3 bases are TGTGCCTGGAGTATAACGAACACCGGGGAGCTGTTTTTT. Amino acid sequence: CAWSITNTGELFF. The chain uses TRBV30 and TRBJ2-2; D not resolved. Trimming took off 2 bases at V and 0 bases at J, with 4 bases between the two ends. In germline, CDR1 is GTSNPN, CDR2 SVGIG (reference sequence). This CDR3 comprises 13 residues.

The genes are TRBV28 and TRBJ2-1; 10 bases are shared with TRBD2. CDR1 is MDHEN and CDR2 is SYDVKM in the germline V gene. Losses at the gene ends were 3 bases for V and 8 bases for J; bases not matched to a gene: 10. The CDR3 runs 16 residues. In DNA form, the CDR3 reads TGTGCCAGCAGTTTTCAGGCTAGCGGGAGTAAGTATGAGCAGTTCTTC. Its protein product is CASSFQASGSKYEQFF. Filled out from reference TRBV28 and TRBJ2-1, the complete variable domain reads DVKVTQSSRYLVKRTGEKVFLECVQDMDHENMFWYRQDPGLGLRLIYFSYDVKMKEKGDIPEGYSVSREKKERFSLILESASTNQTSMYLCASSFQASGSKYEQFFGPGTRLTVL.

This sequence joins TRBV2 and TRBJ2-5; D may be TRBD2 (5 bases). Trimming stripped 4 bases from V and 7 bases from J, with 13 bases between. Germline CDR1 and CDR2: SNHLY and FYNNEI. This CDR3 has 13 residues. CDR3 region: CASSGAREGTQYF. CDR3 sequence (DNA): TGTGCCAGCAGTGGGGCTAGAGAGGGGACCCAGTACTTC.

The V call is TRBV5-1, the J call TRBJ1-2; D gene unclear. The CDR3 length is 11 residues. V was trimmed by 7 bases and J by 1 base, leaving 5 bases between them. The germline CDR1 and CDR2 sequences are SGHRS and YFSETQ. CDR3 in DNA: TGCGCCAGCTCTAATAACTATGGCTACACCTTC. Its protein is CASSNNYGYTF. Full variable domain (missing parts from reference TRBV5-1 and TRBJ1-2): KAGVTQTPRYLIKTRGQQVTLSCSPISGHRSVSWYQQTPGQGLQFLFEYFSETQRNKGNFPGRFSGRQFSNSRSEMNVSTLELGDSALYLCASSNNYGYTFGSGTRLTVV.

V gene TRBV9 combines with J gene TRBJ2-3; D uncertain. CDR3 size: 15 residues. V shed 0 bases and J shed 2 bases, with 10 bases lying between them. Germline assignment: CDR1 SGDLS and CDR2 YYNGEE. The CDR3 here is CASSVGHSPTDTQYF. CDR3 coding DNA: TGTGCCAGCAGCGTAGGGCATTCTCCCACAGATACGCAGTATTTT. The entire variable domain, with the rest obtained from reference TRBV9 and TRBJ2-3, is as follows: DSGVTQTPKHLITATGQRVTLRCSPRSGDLSVYWYQQSLDQGLQFLIQYYNGEERAKGNILERFSAQQFPDLHSELNLSSLELGDSALYFCASSVGHSPTDTQYFGPGTRLTVL.

Only one count was recorded for this clone. The V gene is TRBV24-1, the J gene TRBJ1-4; a possible D gene is TRBD1 (6 bases). Germline CDR1 KGHDR, CDR2 SFDVKD. This CDR3 comprises 18 residues. V shed 1 base and J shed 4 bases, with 18 bases lying between them. CDR3 sequence reads: CATSDFDGRGGNNEKLFF. CDR3 DNA: TGTGCCACCAGTGATTTTGATGGGAGGGGGGGAAATAATGAAAAACTGTTTTTT.